This T cell receptor beta chain was found in a study of blood T cell repertoires in COVID-19 (dated by TCRdb to 2018 to 2021). For the wider study: The collaborator samples originated in the United States, Italy and Spain and spanned the acute and convalescent phases of COVID-19. The material from the prospective study consisted of cDNA or gDNA derived from T cells, B-cell-depleted T cells, or PBMCs. Subjects who had been exposed to COVID-19, were actively infected with it, or had recovered from it provided the deeply sampled blood TCRbeta repertoires that made up the dataset. The repertoires were made available in a free public database intended to serve as a resource for research on the immune response to SARS-CoV-2. The samples were drawn from two sources: the first 160 participants of the ongoing ImmuneRACE study, and fewer than 1,500 subjects contributed by 6 global collaborators. The sample metadata nearly always contained a de-identified subject ID, COVID-19 status, age in years and sex. Where available, HLA class I and class II types were taken from metadata supplied by the sample provider and were not determined by assay-based typing.

The collaborating institutions used their own protocols to collect whole blood in K2EDTA tubes. For TCRbeta analysis, collaborators shipped samples as frozen whole blood, isolated PBMCs, or DNA extracted from either of those sample types. Remarks on this clone: This clone's antigen is unknown. No qualities accompany the bases; no much larger clone lies one base away.

Here is what the overall study found, with its caveats: The amount of clinical and demographic metadata varied by source and participant and was provided uncurated.

The immunoSEQ Assay, a bias-controlled multiplex PCR, was used to amplify TCRbeta CDR3 regions from genomic DNA. Per the original workflow: Within the assay, amplification of reference gene primers was used to estimate how many nucleated cells each sample contained. Sequence reads were collapsed and filtered to measure the absolute abundance of every unique TCRbeta CDR3 rearrangement. Productive Simpson clonality was computed per sample as the square root of Simpson's diversity index over productive rearrangements. TCRdb took over this immuneACCESS table, retaining in-frame rearrangements with V and J assigned. Such tables are incomplete; in checked studies, under half of the missing clones stem from an unresolved V gene, and the remainder is unexplained. V and J calls and clone size are copied from that table; D and trimming were computed from the DNA. The sample table holds some 200,000 clones, of which about 90% were seen once. 20% to 25% of the sample comes from the top ten.

This TCR came from a man aged 55 to 70 with active or convalescent COVID-19. The specimen sequenced was peripheral blood.

The CDR3 reads CASSPGGASPLHF. The nucleotide sequence is given as TGTGCCAGCAGCCCCGGTGGGGCTTCACCCCTCCACTTT. The chain joins TRBV3-1 (or the pseudogene TRBV3-2) to TRBJ1-6, with a tentative D gene TRBD1 over 5 matching bases. From its cysteine to its phenylalanine, the CDR3 spans 13 amino acids. Here the CDR3 DNA is all that survives: 39 bases in frame from base 1. CDR1 and CDR2 are read off the germline V gene (reference sequence) as LGHDT and YNNKEL. V is clipped by 4 bases and J by 9 bases, and the sequence between their germline boundaries is 10 bases long.